Listed here is a single TCR beta chain. The germline V and J ends were trimmed by 10 bases and 8 bases, with 17 bases remaining between them. Germline V gene sequence: CDR1 MNHEY, CDR2 SVGAGI. This CDR3 has 13 amino acids. This record comes from a study of shared clonotypes between healthy human individuals. CD45RO-negative, CCR7-positively selected cells formed the naive CD8 fraction, excluding terminally differentiated effector memory CD45RA+ cells. Assay used: immunoSEQ multiplex PCR; TCRdb lists only in-frame clones, some missing. The table includes approximately 1.9 million clones, just under 95% detected once.

This receptor was identified in a man aged 18-30 years in good health. Some clones in this sample may be carry-over from other donors' samples. The gene calls are TRBV6-5 and TRBJ1-4; no definite D call. The sample comprised naive CD8+ T cells from PBMCs. The CDR3 region is CATTESGGEKLFF. The CDR3 DNA sequence: TGTGCCACCACGGAAAGCGGAGGGGAAAAACTGTTTTTT.